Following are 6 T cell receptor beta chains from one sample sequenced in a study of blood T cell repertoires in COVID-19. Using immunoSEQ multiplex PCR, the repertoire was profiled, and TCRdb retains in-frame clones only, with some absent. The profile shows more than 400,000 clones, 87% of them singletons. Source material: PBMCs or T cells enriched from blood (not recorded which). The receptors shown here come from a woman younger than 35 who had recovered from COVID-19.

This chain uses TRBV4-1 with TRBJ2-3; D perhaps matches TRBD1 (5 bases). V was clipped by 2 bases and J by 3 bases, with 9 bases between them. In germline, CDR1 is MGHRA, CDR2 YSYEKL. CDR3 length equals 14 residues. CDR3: CASSQRQTTDTQYF. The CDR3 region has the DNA TGCGCCAGCAGCCAACGACAGACTACAGATACGCAGTATTTT.

The CDR3 sequence: CASSPPRDWGPTQYF. CDR3 DNA sequence: TGTGCCAGCAGTCCCCCCCGGGACTGGGGACCCACCCAGTACTTC. The rearrangement joins TRBV14 to TRBJ2-5; perhaps TRBD2 as D (6 bases). The CDR3 totals 15 residues. Trimming left V 6 bases short and J 8 bases short, with 22 bases between. Germline V gene lookup returns CDR1 SGHDN and CDR2 FVKESK.

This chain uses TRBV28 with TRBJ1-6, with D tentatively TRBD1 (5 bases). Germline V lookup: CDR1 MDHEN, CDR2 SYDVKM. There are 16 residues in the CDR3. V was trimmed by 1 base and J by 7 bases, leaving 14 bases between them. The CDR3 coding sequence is TGTGCCAGCAGTTTATATGGGGCTACCCAGAATTCACCCCTCCACTTT. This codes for CASSLYGATQNSPLHF.

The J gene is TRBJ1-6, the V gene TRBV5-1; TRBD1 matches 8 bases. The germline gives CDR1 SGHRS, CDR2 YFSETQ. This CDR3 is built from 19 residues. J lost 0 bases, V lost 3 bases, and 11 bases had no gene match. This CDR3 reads CASSSRTGSSGSYNSPLHF. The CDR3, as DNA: TGCGCCAGCAGCTCACGGACAGGGTCGTCGGGCTCCTATAATTCACCCCTCCACTTT.

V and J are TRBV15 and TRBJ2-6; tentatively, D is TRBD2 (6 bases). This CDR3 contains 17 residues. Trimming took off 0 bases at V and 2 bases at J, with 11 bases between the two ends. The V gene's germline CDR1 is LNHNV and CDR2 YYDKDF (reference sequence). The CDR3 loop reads CATSRDRRVAGANVLTF. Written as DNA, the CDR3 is TGTGCCACCAGCAGAGATCGGAGGGTAGCTGGGGCCAACGTCCTGACTTTC.

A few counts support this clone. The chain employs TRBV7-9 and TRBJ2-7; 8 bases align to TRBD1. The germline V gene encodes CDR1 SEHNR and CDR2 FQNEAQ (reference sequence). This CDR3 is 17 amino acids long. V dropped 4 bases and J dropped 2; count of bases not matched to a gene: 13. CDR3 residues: CASSSTEGQVGPYEQYF. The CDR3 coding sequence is TGTGCCAGCAGCTCAACCGAGGGACAGGTGGGGCCCTACGAGCAGTACTTC.